Following are 28 T cell receptor beta chains from one sample sequenced in a study of cytotoxic CD8 clonotypes in ibrutinib-treated CLL. Sequencing was performed with immunoSEQ multiplex PCR; in TCRdb, only in-frame clones are kept and a portion is missing. The table records about 140,000 clones, roughly 80% of them present only once. Material: PBMCs, obtained after 12 months of ibrutinib treatment. The source is a human donor with chronic lymphocytic leukemia.

CDR3: CASTGYYGYTF. The CDR3 DNA is TGTGCCAGCACCGGCTACTATGGCTACACCTTC. The chain combines TRBV28 with TRBJ1-2; D is unresolved. Germline loops: CDR1 MDHEN, CDR2 SYDVKM. CDR3 length equals 11 residues. Between the trimmed V and J ends, which lost 7 bases and 3 bases, there was a span of 6 bases.

In its sample, this clone was seen once. The CDR3 sequence: CASSYNYEQYF. DNA for the CDR3: TGTGCCAGCAGCTACAATTACGAGCAGTACTTC. The V and J genes are TRBV7-9 and TRBJ2-7, with D unresolved. V lost 4 bases to trimming and J lost 4 bases, with 5 bases between them. The CDR3 is 11 amino acids. Germline values: CDR1 SEHNR, CDR2 FQNEAQ (reference sequence).

The V gene is TRBV6-5, the J gene TRBJ2-3; 9 bases are shared with TRBD2. CDR1 is MNHEY, CDR2 SVGAGI, per germline. CDR3 length: 14 residues. J lost 6 bases, V lost 2 bases, and 3 bases had no gene match. The CDR3 region is CASSYNLAGDTQYF. CDR3 coding DNA: TGTGCCAGCAGTTACAACCTAGCGGGGGATACGCAGTATTTT.

The chain carries TRBV7-9 and TRBJ2-7; 7 bases map to TRBD1. CDR3 size: 12 residues. V lost 6 bases to trimming and J lost 4 bases; unmatched junction nucleotides: 3. From germline, CDR1 is SEHNR and CDR2 FQNEAQ (reference sequence). The CDR3 region has the DNA TGTGCCAGCAGGAGACAGGGATACGAGCAGTACTTC. It codes for CASRRQGYEQYF.

The chain employs TRBV18 and TRBJ2-7; no clear D gene. This CDR3 contains 11 residues. V gave up 3 bases and J gave up 4 bases, with 4 bases separating them. Germline V lookup: CDR1 KGHSH, CDR2 LQKENI. CDR3 region: CASSPKYEQYF. CDR3 coding DNA: TGTGCCAGCTCACCGAAATACGAGCAGTACTTC.

The V call is TRBV30, the J call TRBJ2-7; D remains ambiguous. This CDR3 is 12 amino acids long. Germline CDR1 GTSNPN, CDR2 SVGIG (reference sequence). Trimming shortened V by 1 base and J by 1 base, and 5 bases separated the two germline ends. CDR3 in DNA: TGTGCCTGGAGTGGACGGTCCTACGAGCAGTACTTC. This translates into CAWSGRSYEQYF.

This chain uses TRBV28 with TRBJ1-1; 7 nucleotides line up with TRBD1. This CDR3 has 12 residues. The V gene's germline CDR1 is MDHEN and CDR2 SYDVKM. The junction had 2 bases not matched to a gene; V was cut back by 7 bases and J by 3 bases. CDR3 sequence (DNA): TGTGCCAGCAAAGACAGGGACACTGAAGCTTTCTTT. Translated, it gives CASKDRDTEAFF.

The V call is TRBV5-1, the J call TRBJ2-7, with D uncertain. Trimming removed 4 bases at V and 3 bases at J, with 26 bases between. There are 18 residues in the CDR3. The V gene's germline CDR1 is SGHRS and CDR2 YFSETQ. CDR3 in amino acids: CASSRLATGLYGSYEQYF. The DNA of the CDR3 is TGCGCCAGCAGCCGACTGGCCACTGGGCTTTACGGCAGCTACGAGCAGTACTTC.

The chain links TRBV6-5 to TRBJ2-1; 10 nucleotides agree with TRBD2. CDR1 and CDR2 (germline): MNHEY, SVGAGI. The CDR3 has 13 residues. J lost 10 bases, V lost 11 bases, and 11 bases had no gene match. The CDR3 spells CAAKSGGAKEQFF. CDR3 DNA: TGTGCCGCGAAGAGCGGGGGGGCTAAGGAGCAGTTCTTC.

The chain recombines TRBV4-3 with TRBJ1-1; D not certain. Germline assignment: CDR1 LGHNA and CDR2 YSLEER. V lost 1 base, J lost 8 bases, and 14 bases lay in between. This CDR3 has 14 amino acids. DNA for the CDR3: TGCGCCAGCAGCCAAGTCAACCCAGCCGGCGAAGCTTTCTTT. It specifies CASSQVNPAGEAFF.

In its sample, this clone was seen a few times. V is TRBV28 and J is TRBJ1-3; no reliable D call. The length of the CDR3 is 12 residues. Trimming took 5 bases from V and 8 from J, leaving 10 bases between them. Looked up from germline, CDR1 is MDHEN and CDR2 is SYDVKM. The CDR3 nucleotides are TGTGCCAGCAGTCCGAACATGGACACCATATATTTT. Amino acid sequence: CASSPNMDTIYF.

The chain uses TRBV7-2 and TRBJ1-1, with a tentative D call TRBD1 (5 bases). Trimming shortened V by 5 bases and J by 11 bases, and 15 bases separated the two germline ends. The CDR3 is 12 residues long. Germline assignment: CDR1 SGHTA and CDR2 FQGNSA. CDR3 DNA: TGTGCCAGCAGCACAACGGGGCGTATGGCTTTCTTT. Amino acids: CASSTTGRMAFF.

This clone has just one count. The V call is TRBV28, the J call TRBJ2-7, with TRBD2 identical over 8 bases. V dropped 8 bases and J dropped 3; count of bases not matched to a gene: 6. The CDR3 is 13 residues long. Germline CDR1 MDHEN, CDR2 SYDVKM. CDR3 coding DNA: TGTGCCAGCTCGGGAGGGGACGGCTACGAGCAGTACTTC. Amino acids: CASSGGDGYEQYF.

The CDR3 spells CASSFESGPPHEQYF. The CDR3 DNA follows: TGTGCCAGCAGTTTCGAGAGCGGGCCTCCCCACGAGCAGTACTTC. This sequence joins TRBV27 and TRBJ2-7; D possibly corresponds to TRBD2 (6 bases). CDR3 length: 15 amino acids. V was pared by 3 bases and J by 5 bases, with 17 bases between. The germline V gene has CDR1 MNHEY and CDR2 SMNVEV (reference sequence).

V gene TRBV7-2 combines with J gene TRBJ2-7; 7 bases match TRBD2. Trimming took 7 bases from V and 0 from J; bases not matched to a gene: 9. The CDR3 has 15 residues. Germline-derived CDR1 and CDR2 are SGHTA and FQGNSA. The CDR3, as DNA: TGTGCCAGCACCCTTGGCGGGGGTATCTCCTACGAGCAGTACTTC. It encodes CASTLGGGISYEQYF.

V is TRBV6-5 and J is TRBJ2-5; 9 nucleotides match TRBD2. Looked up from germline, CDR1 is MNHEY and CDR2 is SVGAGI. The CDR3 extends over 13 amino acids. Trimming removed 6 bases from V and 5 bases from J; junction bases left unmatched: 4. The CDR3 region is CASRGTSRETQYF. The CDR3 DNA reads TGTGCCAGCAGAGGGACTAGCCGGGAGACCCAGTACTTC.

The table lists this clone with many counts. This chain joins TRBV6-1 and TRBJ1-1, with unresolved D. V gave up 6 bases and J gave up 1 base, with 12 bases separating them. The germline V gene has CDR1 MNHNS and CDR2 SASEGT. The CDR3 consists of 14 residues. The CDR3 DNA is TGTGCCAGCAGGGCAGAGAGCGGGAACACTGAAGCTTTCTTT. Protein product: CASRAESGNTEAFF.

V is TRBV14 and J is TRBJ1-2; TRBD1 is a possible D gene (5 bases). The CDR3 has 17 amino acids. The ends were cut back, 1 base at V and 3 bases at J, with 18 bases in the middle. The germline V gene encodes CDR1 SGHDN and CDR2 FVKESK. CDR3 sequence: CASSQGVIGGFDYGYTF. CDR3 nucleotide sequence: TGTGCCAGCAGCCAAGGAGTTATTGGGGGATTCGACTATGGCTACACCTTC.

CDR3 amino acids: CASSKKRTSTQYF. The CDR3, as DNA: TGTGCCAGCAGCAAGAAGCGGACTTCGACCCAGTACTTC. The chain joins TRBV21-1 to TRBJ2-5; the table calls TRBD2, which could not be checked here. TRBV21-1 is an annotated pseudogene. The length of the CDR3 is 13 residues.

The CDR3 nucleotides read TGTGCCAGCAGTTATAAACAGGGTTATGAGCAGTACTTC. It yields the protein CASSYKQGYEQYF. The chain couples TRBV27 to TRBJ2-7; D is perhaps TRBD1 (6 bases). V gave up 4 bases and J gave up 7 bases, with 14 bases separating them. Germline V gives CDR1 MNHEY, CDR2 SMNVEV (reference sequence). This CDR3 region has 13 residues.

The DNA for the CDR3 is TGTGCCAGCAGCCAAAGGGGGGCCTATGGCTACACCTTC. Translating it yields CASSQRGAYGYTF. The genes are TRBV14 and TRBJ1-2; a weak D match, TRBD1 (6 bases). V was cut by 2 bases and J by 4 bases, with 8 bases left in between. CDR1 SGHDN and CDR2 FVKESK come from the germline V gene. This CDR3 comprises 13 residues. The full variable domain, in which reference TRBV14 and TRBJ1-2 provide the parts outside the CDR3, is EAGVTQFPSHSVIEKGQTVTLRCDPISGHDNLYWYRRVMGKEIKFLLHFVKESKQDESGMPNNRFLAERTGGTYSTLKVQPAELEDSGVYFCASSQRGAYGYTFGSGTRLTVV.

With respect to this clone: Distinct nucleotide sequences in the sample also encode this CDR3. This rearrangement joins TRBV7-2 to TRBJ2-5, with unresolved D. CDR1 is SGHTA and CDR2 is FQGNSA in the germline V gene. Trimming removed 4 bases from V and 2 bases from J, with 2 bases in between. The CDR3 runs to 11 residues. The CDR3 here is CASSSQETQYF. DNA for the CDR3: TGTGCCAGCAGCTCTCAAGAGACCCAGTACTTC.

In this sample, this clone turned up once. V and J are TRBV10-3 and TRBJ2-2, with D perhaps TRBD2 (6 bases). The germline gives CDR1 ENHRY, CDR2 SYGVKD. Trimming took 7 bases from V and 4 from J, leaving 16 bases between them. The CDR3 totals 15 residues. The CDR3 region is CAITTVGGATGELFF. In DNA form, the CDR3 reads TGTGCCATCACCACAGTCGGGGGAGCCACCGGGGAGCTGTTTTTT.

This clone was observed a single time. The rearrangement joins TRBV27 to TRBJ1-4, with 9 bases that match TRBD1. This CDR3 comprises 17 residues. CDR1 is MNHEY and CDR2 is SMNVEV in the germline V gene (reference sequence). The junction had 9 bases not matched to a gene; V was cut back by 5 bases and J by 2 bases. In DNA form, the CDR3 reads TGTGCCAGCAGTCCATTTACAGGGGGCGCGACTAATGAAAAACTGTTTTTT. This translates into CASSPFTGGATNEKLFF. The full variable domain, its missing parts supplied by reference TRBV27 and TRBJ1-4, is EAQVTQNPRYLITVTGKKLTVTCSQNMNHEYMSWYRQDPGLGLRQIYYSMNVEVTDKGDVPEGYKVSRKEKRNFPLILESPSPNQTSLYFCASSPFTGGATNEKLFFGSGTQLSVL.

Written as DNA, the CDR3 is TGCGCCAGCAGCGGTTGGACTAGCGGGGGGGCCACGTTCTTC. It yields the protein CASSGWTSGGATFF. V gene TRBV5-1 combines with J gene TRBJ2-1; 15 bases are a match to TRBD2. CDR1 and CDR2 from the germline V gene are SGHRS and YFSETQ. There are 14 residues in the CDR3. With 4 bases clipped from V and 15 bases from J, the junction kept 8 bases outside the gene matches. Based on the CDR3 plus reference TRBV5-1 and TRBJ2-1, the full variable domain is KAGVTQTPRYLIKTRGQQVTLSCSPISGHRSVSWYQQTPGQGLQFLFEYFSETQRNKGNFPGRFSGRQFSNSRSEMNVSTLELGDSALYLCASSGWTSGGATFFGPGTRLTVL.

The gene calls are TRBV7-9 and TRBJ1-1; no firm D call. CDR1 and CDR2 from the germline V gene are SEHNR and FQNEAQ (reference sequence). Trimming took off 3 bases at V and 7 bases at J, with 9 bases between the two ends. The CDR3 runs to 12 residues. In DNA form, the CDR3 reads TGTGCCAGCAGCTTGATGACGATTGAAGCTTTCTTT. Translating gives CASSLMTIEAFF.

The V gene is TRBV28, the J gene TRBJ1-5; 7 bases fit TRBD1. The ends lost 3 bases at V and 6 bases at J; junction bases unmatched: 8. This CDR3 region has 15 residues. Germline V gene sequence: CDR1 MDHEN, CDR2 SYDVKM. This CDR3 reads CASSFSNRGLQPQHF. The CDR3 region has the DNA TGTGCCAGCAGTTTCTCTAACAGGGGCCTTCAGCCCCAGCATTTT.

The rearrangement joins TRBV28 to TRBJ2-1, with D unresolved. CDR3 length: 12 residues. Germline values: CDR1 MDHEN, CDR2 SYDVKM. V lost 0 bases and J 7 bases, leaving 4 bases between the germline ends. The DNA for the CDR3 is TGTGCCAGCAGTTTATGGGGGAATGAGCAGTTCTTC. It codes for CASSLWGNEQFF.